This T cell receptor beta chain emerged from a study of blood T cells in healthy people across ages. General study findings and limits: From one million sequenced T cells, diversity estimates were lower bounds. There was no known CMV status for donors, so expanded clonotype changes were possibly confounded. There were more naive CD4+ cells and higher diversity in long-lived donors than in aged donors.

This clonotype appeared a few times. Its antigen is undetermined. Staff drew around 10 milliliters of peripheral blood from each donor. Combining a sample-barcoded 5' primer with a J-beta primer mix, a second PCR ran for about 6 to 11 cycles. One entry per CDR3 protein, called by TCRdb with MiXCR from the 5' RACE reads. The sample yields roughly 1.7 million distinct CDR3 sequences, roughly 32% seen once. The germline gives CDR1 WSHSY, CDR2 SAAADI. V lost 7 bases and J lost 5, with 14 bases in between. This CDR3 comprises 13 residues. The chain combines TRBV10-2 with TRBJ2-5; D not resolved. Source material: blood. This clonotype originated in a woman in her 30s in good health. The CDR3: CASTDRLRETQYF. The CDR3 nucleotides read TGCGCCAGCACGGATCGGTTGAGGGAGACCCAGTACTTC.